These T cell receptor beta chains were read from a single sample in a study of T cell responses to AZD1222 COVID-19 vaccine. Produced via immunoSEQ multiplex PCR; TCRdb's table is partial and in-frame only. The sample includes around 110,000 clones, roughly 88% of them seen just once. This material consisted of peripheral blood, taken on day 0 of AZD1222 vaccination. These receptors were collected from an adult in good health. The CDR3 runs from the conserved cysteine through the conserved F or W. A D gene is named only where the DNA matches it firmly. The size entry is marked missing in some rows and otherwise reads once, few, many or a size class.

CDR3 DNA | CDR3 protein | CDR3 length | J gene | D gene | V gene | clone size
TGTGCCAGCTCAATGTCGGGACTAGCGGGACCTGGGGCCTACAATGAGCAGTTCTTC | CASSMSGLAGPGAYNEQFF | 19 | TRBJ2-1 | TRBD2 | TRBV18 | once
TGTGCCAGCAGCGGAATCCTCCGCGATGGGACCCAGTACTTC | CASSGILRDGTQYF | 14 | TRBJ2-5 | - | TRBV28 | -
TGTGCCACCAGCAGAGATTGGGGGAACCGGGAGCTGTTTTTT | CATSRDWGNRELFF | 14 | TRBJ2-2 | - | TRBV15 | -
TGTGCCAGCAGCCCTTTACCTAACACTGAAGCTTTCTTT | CASSPLPNTEAFF | 13 | TRBJ1-1 | - | TRBV7-8 | -
TGTGCCAGCAGAACAGGGTTTTACAATGAGCAGTTCTTC | CASRTGFYNEQFF | 13 | TRBJ2-1 | - | TRBV28 | -
TGTGCCAGCAGTTATCTAGGTGGCGTTGAGCAGTTCTTC | CASSYLGGVEQFF | 13 | TRBJ2-1 | - | TRBV6-5 | -
TGTGCCAGCAGCCATCCATTGGGGAGCTCTGGAAACACCATATATTTT | CASSHPLGSSGNTIYF | 16 | TRBJ1-3 | - | TRBV4-2 | -
TGTGCCAGCAGCCAAGATCAAAATTTAATATATTTT | CASSQDQNLIYF | 12 | TRBJ1-3 | - | TRBV3-1/TRBV3-2 | -
TGTGCCAGCAGCCACAGGAATAGCAATCAGCCCCAGCATTTT | CASSHRNSNQPQHF | 14 | TRBJ1-5 | - | TRBV7-9 | -
TGTGCCAGCAGCCAATCTCAGGCCTCGGGGGGCTACACCTTC | CASSQSQASGGYTF | 14 | TRBJ1-2 | - | TRBV16 | -
TGTGCCAGCAGCTCAGTCGAGCAGTACTTC | CASSSVEQYF | 10 | TRBJ2-7 | - | TRBV5-5 | -
TGTGCCAGCAGTTCACTACAGAGTTACGACTATGGCTACACCTTC | CASSSLQSYDYGYTF | 15 | TRBJ1-2 | - | TRBV6-6 | -
TGTGCCAGCAGTTTGGGGAGCGGAGTCCGATACAATGAGCAGTTCTTC | CASSLGSGVRYNEQFF | 16 | TRBJ2-1 | - | TRBV5-4 | -
TGTGCCAGCAGTGATCAAGAGGGGGCGGGCGGCTACACCTTC | CASSDQEGAGGYTF | 14 | TRBJ1-2 | TRBD1 | TRBV6-4 | -
TGTGCCAGCAGAGTTTCCGGGGCTAGCGGGTCCTACGAGCAGTACTTC | CASRVSGASGSYEQYF | 16 | TRBJ2-7 | TRBD2 | TRBV7-2 | -
TGTGCCAGCAGTTTCGCCCGGGACGGCACAGATACGCAGTATTTT | CASSFARDGTDTQYF | 15 | TRBJ2-3 | - | TRBV28 | -
TGTGCCAGCAGCCAAAGGGGGACAGGGGGTTCCTACGAGCAGTACTTC | CASSQRGTGGSYEQYF | 16 | TRBJ2-7 | TRBD1 | TRBV16 | -
TGTGCCAGCAGTTTTTCGACCGTTTTTGGCTACACCTTC | CASSFSTVFGYTF | 13 | TRBJ1-2 | - | TRBV12-3/TRBV12-4 | few
TGTGCCAGCAGCTCAGCGGGAGGGACAGATACGCAGTATTTT | CASSSAGGTDTQYF | 14 | TRBJ2-3 | TRBD2 | TRBV7-9 | -
TGTGCCAGCAGCTTAGAAGCTAGCGGGAGAGGTGAGACCCAGTACTTC | CASSLEASGRGETQYF | 16 | TRBJ2-5 | TRBD2 | TRBV7-9 | -
TGTGCCAGCAGTTACTTCGGAGGACAGCGAAACATTCAGTACTTC | CASSYFGGQRNIQYF | 15 | TRBJ2-4 | - | TRBV6-5 | -
TGTGCCATCACCCAAAGCGGGCAAGAGACCCAGTACTTC | CAITQSGQETQYF | 13 | TRBJ2-5 | - | TRBV10-3 | -
TGTGCCAGCACCCAGGGATCCCCCCCTGGGGCCAACGTCCTGACTTTC | CASTQGSPPGANVLTF | 16 | TRBJ2-6 | - | TRBV28 | -
TGCGCCAGCAGCTCCGGGACTTCGACCTCGTTAGGTACGCAGTATTTT | CASSSGTSTSLGTQYF | 16 | TRBJ2-3 | - | TRBV10-2 | -
TGTGCCAGCAGCACCGGGCCCTACACTGAAGCTTTCTTT | CASSTGPYTEAFF | 13 | TRBJ1-1 | - | TRBV21-1 | -
TGTGCCTGGAGTGCATGGGGGAACACTGAAGCTTTCTTT | CAWSAWGNTEAFF | 13 | TRBJ1-1 | - | TRBV30 | -
TGTGCCAGCAGCTTAGTAGGTGGGAGGGCCACCTACGAGCAGTACTTC | CASSLVGGRATYEQYF | 16 | TRBJ2-7 | TRBD2 | TRBV7-2 | -
TGCGCCAGCAGTGGGCCCGGACTAGCGGGAGGGGCTTACAATGAGCAGTTCTTC | CASSGPGLAGGAYNEQFF | 18 | TRBJ2-1 | TRBD2 | TRBV10-1 | -
TGTGCCAGCTCAGGGACTACGTGGCGAACTGAAGCTTTCTTT | CASSGTTWRTEAFF | 14 | TRBJ1-1 | - | TRBV6-5 | -
TGTGCCAGCAGTTTCGGGACACCTGGGGAAACCTTC | CASSFGTPGETF | 12 | TRBJ1-2 | - | TRBV12-3/TRBV12-4 | -
TGTGCCAGCACCCTAGCCGGGAGTTGGACCGGGGAGCTGTTTTTT | CASTLAGSWTGELFF | 15 | TRBJ2-2 | - | TRBV5-5 | -
TGTGCCAGCAGCTTAGACAGGGAGGATGGCTACACCTTC | CASSLDREDGYTF | 13 | TRBJ1-2 | TRBD1 | TRBV7-3 | -
TGTGCCAGCAGCTTAGGGCGGGGAGCGGGGGGCACAGATACGCAGTATTTT | CASSLGRGAGGTDTQYF | 17 | TRBJ2-3 | TRBD2 | TRBV7-2 | -
TGTGCCAGCAGCCAAGATAGTTGGGCCGGGGAGCTGTTTTTT | CASSQDSWAGELFF | 14 | TRBJ2-2 | - | TRBV4-2 | -
TGTGCCAGCAGTGAATGGCTGGATAGCTCCTACGAGCAGTACTTC | CASSEWLDSSYEQYF | 15 | TRBJ2-7 | - | TRBV6-1 | -
TGCGCCAGCATAGAGGCGGGAGGGACCTACGAGCAGTACTTC | CASIEAGGTYEQYF | 14 | TRBJ2-7 | TRBD2 | TRBV23-1 | -
TGTGCCAGCAGCCGGGAGACTAGCGGGAGGTTAGGGGAGCAGTTCTTC | CASSRETSGRLGEQFF | 16 | TRBJ2-1 | TRBD2 | TRBV7-2 | -
TGTGCCAGCAGTCGTGGACAGCAGGGCTATGGCTACACCTTC | CASSRGQQGYGYTF | 14 | TRBJ1-2 | - | TRBV6-5 | few
TGTGCCTGGGGTCCCCCAGCTTTCTTT | CAWGPPAFF | 9 | TRBJ1-1 | - | TRBV30 | -
TGTGCCAGCAGCGTAGGAAACAGGGGCCACGAGCAGTACTTC | CASSVGNRGHEQYF | 14 | TRBJ2-7 | TRBD1 | TRBV9 | -
TGTGCCCTACGGAGGGACCTGACTTACAATGAGCAGTTCTTC | CALRRDLTYNEQFF | 14 | TRBJ2-1 | - | TRBV6-6 | -
TGTGCCAGCAGCTTAGCCCGGACAGGGAGGGCAACTAATGAAAAACTGTTTTTT | CASSLARTGRATNEKLFF | 18 | TRBJ1-4 | TRBD1 | TRBV7-2 | -
TGTGCCAGCACCAAAGGCACAGGGGGCACTGAAGCTTTCTTT | CASTKGTGGTEAFF | 14 | TRBJ1-1 | TRBD1 | TRBV11-2 | -
TGTGCCAGTAGTATCCCTTCTCATGAAAAACTGTTTTTT | CASSIPSHEKLFF | 13 | TRBJ1-4 | - | TRBV19 | -
TGTGCCAGCACCTTGGGACTGAGGGAGACCCAGTACTTC | CASTLGLRETQYF | 13 | TRBJ2-5 | - | TRBV2 | once